A single sample is the source of the 10 T cell receptor beta chains below, sequenced in a study of T cells in tuberculosis. Repertoires were generated with immunoSEQ multiplex PCR, while TCRdb's copy carries only in-frame clones and drops some. The data hold tens of thousands of clones, with approximately 93% observed a single time. Material: PBMCs. These receptors originate from a donor aged 10-29 years with latent tuberculosis or without tuberculosis infection.

The chain employs TRBV2 and TRBJ1-1; no clear D gene. The germline gives CDR1 SNHLY, CDR2 FYNNEI. V dropped 4 bases and J dropped 1 base, with 7 bases sitting between them. The CDR3 loop spans 13 amino acids. The CDR3 sequence: CASSAQPNTEAFF. The CDR3 DNA reads as TGTGCCAGCAGTGCACAGCCGAACACTGAAGCTTTCTTT.

J is TRBJ2-5 and V is TRBV19; D is unclear. Trimming took off 3 bases at V and 5 bases at J, with 13 bases between the two ends. This CDR3 comprises 14 residues. Germline V gene data show CDR1 as LNHDA and CDR2 as SQIVND (reference sequence). CDR3 DNA sequence: TGTGCCAGTAGTATGAGGCTTTCACGGGAGACCCAGTACTTC. Translation gives CASSMRLSRETQYF.

The chain employs TRBV19 and TRBJ2-1; 9 positions agree with TRBD2. The germline V gene has CDR1 LNHDA and CDR2 SQIVND (reference sequence). V lost 3 bases and J lost 9; bases outside the gene matches: 3. The CDR3 sequence is 13 residues long. Written as DNA, the CDR3 is TGTGCCAGTAGTATTGGCGGGAGGGTTGAGCAGTTCTTC. Its translation: CASSIGGRVEQFF. Full variable domain (outside the CDR3, taken from reference TRBV19 and TRBJ2-1): DGGITQSPKYLFRKEGQNVTLSCEQNLNHDAMYWYRQDPGQGLRLIYYSQIVNDFQKGDIAEGYSVSREKKESFPLTVTSAQKNPTAFYLCASSIGGRVEQFFGPGTRLTVL.

The gene calls are TRBV29-1 and TRBJ2-7; 10 bases are shared with TRBD2. From germline, CDR1 is SQVTM and CDR2 ANQGSEA. The CDR3 loop spans 14 amino acids. V gave up 4 bases and J gave up 1 base; unmatched junction bases: 4. CDR3 nucleotide sequence: TGCAGCGTTGCTGGACTAGCGGCTTCCTACGAGCAGTACTTC. It yields the protein CSVAGLAASYEQYF.

V gene TRBV18 combines with J gene TRBJ2-7; tentatively, D is TRBD1 (6 bases). The V end lost 1 base, the J end lost 3 bases, and 13 bases lay between the germline ends. CDR1 and CDR2 (germline): KGHSH, LQKENI. The CDR3 spans 15 residues. The CDR3 is CASSPQTGPNYEQYF. The CDR3 region has the DNA TGTGCCAGCTCACCACAAACAGGGCCAAACTACGAGCAGTACTTC. Based on the CDR3 plus reference TRBV18 and TRBJ2-7, the full variable domain is NAGVMQNPRHLVRRRGQEARLRCSPMKGHSHVYWYRQLPEEGLKFMVYLQKENIIDESGMPKERFSAEFPKEGPSILRIQQVVRGDSAAYFCASSPQTGPNYEQYFGPGTRLTVT.

The rearrangement links TRBV29-1 to TRBJ1-4, with D perhaps matching TRBD1 (5 bases). Trimming cost V 6 bases and J 6 bases, with 14 bases left between them. The CDR3 is 13 residues long. The V gene's germline CDR1 is SQVTM and CDR2 ANQGSEA. The chain's CDR3 is CSVAMLGDEKLFF. In DNA form, the CDR3 reads TGCAGCGTGGCCATGTTAGGGGATGAAAAACTGTTTTTT.

The chain employs TRBV11-2 and TRBJ2-6; no definite D call. The CDR3 sequence is 15 residues long. Germline-derived CDR1 and CDR2 are SGHAT and FQNNGV. Trimming took 1 base from V and 4 from J, leaving 8 bases between them. The CDR3 loop reads CASSLVRSGANVLTF. The CDR3 bases are TGTGCCAGCAGCTTAGTGCGATCCGGGGCCAACGTCCTGACTTTC.

The chain employs TRBV7-9 and TRBJ1-5; D might be TRBD1 (5 bases). The V end lost 5 bases, the J end lost 5 bases, and 16 bases lay between the germline ends. The germline gives CDR1 SEHNR, CDR2 FQNEAQ (reference sequence). The CDR3 consists of 15 residues. The CDR3 loop reads CASSPPSGGDQPQHF. The DNA for the CDR3 is TGTGCCAGCAGCCCCCCGTCCGGGGGGGATCAGCCCCAGCATTTT.

This chain joins TRBV4-1 and TRBJ1-4, with 8 nucleotides matching TRBD1. The J segment lost 7 bases and the V segment lost 3 bases, leaving 7 bases of the junction unmatched. This CDR3 spans 15 amino acids. Germline values: CDR1 MGHRA, CDR2 YSYEKL. For the CDR3, the DNA is TGCGCCAGCAGCCAGCCGGACAGGGAGGCTGAAAAACTGTTTTTT. This translates into CASSQPDREAEKLFF.

As DNA, the CDR3 is TGTGCCAGTAGTACCCCTCAGGGTGGCCCTGAAGCTTTCTTT. Amino acids: CASSTPQGGPEAFF. The V and J genes are TRBV19 and TRBJ1-1, with D possibly being TRBD1 (5 bases). CDR3 size: 14 residues. The germline V gene encodes CDR1 LNHDA and CDR2 SQIVND (reference sequence). Trimming took off 4 bases at V and 6 bases at J, with 15 bases between the two ends.